This T cell receptor (beta chain) was found in a study of response to subunit inactivated influenza vaccine (dated 2018 in TCRdb). In the study overall: Deep quantitative T cell receptor repertoire profiling was used in the study to track responses to a trivalent subunit inactivated influenza vaccine. Overall results and qualifications from the work: The authors proposed that each seasonal influenza vaccination may bring in only a limited number of new T cells.

To note about this clonotype: Its specific antigen is unknown. One base away there is no much larger clone; base qualities are not given.

Taken from cysteine to phenylalanine, the CDR3 has 16 residues. The read is trimmed to its CDR3 DNA, 48 bases read in frame from base 1. The junction shows trimming of 1 base on V and 4 bases on J, plus 14 bases between the germline ends. Taken from the germline V gene, the CDR1 and CDR2 loops are LGHNA and YNFKEQ. The library was obtained by RT-PCR. The sequencer listed for this sample is Illumina HiSeq 2500. TCRdb applied fastp at Q25 and MiXCR to the public reads, then kept only in-frame beta chains. Duplicate CDR3 protein sequences are folded into a single record with the most common DNA and genes. Within this sample are approximately 300,000 distinct CDR3 sequences, with over 20% of them counted one time only. The top ten constitute 10% of the sample.

The source material was PBMCs from blood, sampled about 19 months after vaccination. This clonotype originated in a man between 50 and 70 years old who received an inactivated influenza vaccine. Donor details come from another sample of the same person, matched by shared clones. The sequence is built from TRBV4-2 and TRBJ1-5; TRBD1 is a possible D gene, resting on 5 matching bases. The nucleotide sequence is given as TGTGCCAGCAGCCAAGGGGGAGGGGTGGCAAATCAGCCCCAGCATTTT. This gives the protein CASSQGGGVANQPQHF.